A single sample is the source of the 23 T cell receptor beta chains below, sequenced in a study of cytomegalovirus exposure and HLA in healthy donors. The PCR was carried out with 60 Vbeta primers and 13 Jbeta primers. The protocol was immunoSEQ multiplex PCR, while the TCRdb copy is restricted to in-frame clones and leaves out a portion. Altogether around 200,000 clones are present, over 75% being singletons, with the ten largest covering less than 7%. The sample consisted of PBMCs. All receptors come from a man in his forties in good health and CMV-seropositive.

The rearrangement joins TRBV7-8 to TRBJ1-6; 8 bases line up with TRBD1. The V segment lost 5 bases and the J segment 6 bases; nucleotides outside the gene matches: 6. The CDR3 has 15 amino acids. In germline, CDR1 is SGHVS, CDR2 FQNEAQ. The CDR3 protein is CASSHPGQANSPLHF. CDR3 sequence (DNA): TGTGCCAGCAGCCACCCGGGACAGGCTAATTCACCCCTCCACTTT.

The chain links TRBV7-2 to TRBJ2-7; D call uncertain. Germline V CDR1 and CDR2: SGHTA, FQGNSA. Trimming shortened V by 4 bases and J by 2 bases, and 6 bases separated the two germline ends. CDR3 size: 12 residues. CDR3 DNA sequence: TGTGCCAGCAGCTCCTTCCCCTACGAGCAGTACTTC. Its translation: CASSSFPYEQYF.

The J gene is TRBJ1-5, the V gene TRBV28; 7 nucleotides align to TRBD1. The CDR3 is made up of 15 amino acids. Germline V gene sequence: CDR1 MDHEN, CDR2 SYDVKM. V trimming: 1 base; J trimming: 4 bases; junction bases outside the gene matches: 4. CDR3 loop: CASSLLGTANQPQHF. For the CDR3, the DNA is TGTGCCAGCAGTTTATTGGGGACAGCAAATCAGCCCCAGCATTTT. The full variable domain, rest sourced from reference TRBV28 and TRBJ1-5, is DVKVTQSSRYLVKRTGEKVFLECVQDMDHENMFWYRQDPGLGLRLIYFSYDVKMKEKGDIPEGYSVSREKKERFSLILESASTNQTSMYLCASSLLGTANQPQHFGDGTRLSIL.

The V call is TRBV4-3, the J call TRBJ2-7; D call uncertain. The CDR3 runs 15 residues. Germline loops: CDR1 LGHNA, CDR2 YSLEER. Trimming took off 0 bases at V and 0 bases at J, with 9 bases between the two ends. CDR3 region: CASSQDTDFSYEQYF. DNA for the CDR3: TGCGCCAGCAGCCAAGATACAGATTTCTCCTACGAGCAGTACTTC.

The rearrangement uses TRBV18 and TRBJ1-4; TRBD1 matches at 8 bases. The ends lost 2 bases at V and 7 bases at J; junction bases unmatched: 6. This CDR3 is built from 15 residues. Germline V gives CDR1 KGHSH, CDR2 LQKENI. The CDR3 protein is CASSPSTGEGEKLFF. CDR3 coding DNA: TGTGCCAGCTCACCATCGACAGGGGAAGGTGAAAAACTGTTTTTT.

The rearrangement joins TRBV28 to TRBJ1-4; D remains ambiguous. The CDR3 runs 12 residues. Trimming took off 5 bases at V and 3 bases at J, with 4 bases between the two ends. From germline, CDR1 is MDHEN and CDR2 SYDVKM. The CDR3 DNA follows: TGTGCCAGCAGTCTTCCTAATGAAAAACTGTTTTTT. Protein: CASSLPNEKLFF.

V usage is TRBV27 and J usage is TRBJ2-7; 8 bases are a match to TRBD1. The CDR3 covers 13 residues. Losses at the gene ends were 8 bases for V and 6 bases for J; bases not matched to a gene: 9. Germline V CDR1 and CDR2: MNHEY, SMNVEV (reference sequence). In DNA, the CDR3 is TGTGCCAGCCGCTGGCCAGGGGGCGCCGAGCAGTACTTC. It encodes CASRWPGGAEQYF.

This clone was picked up one time. V usage is TRBV2 and J usage is TRBJ2-2; D gene uncertain. The V gene's germline CDR1 is SNHLY and CDR2 FYNNEI. V was shortened by 3 bases and J by 7 bases, with 6 bases between the two germline ends. This CDR3 has 12 amino acids. DNA of the CDR3: TGTGCCAGCAGTGAGAGATACGGGGAGCTGTTTTTT. Protein product: CASSERYGELFF.

This rearrangement joins TRBV27 to TRBJ1-1; possible D gene TRBD1, 6 bases. CDR1 is MNHEY, CDR2 SMNVEV, per germline (reference sequence). This CDR3 contains 13 residues. The V end was cut by 2 bases, the J end by 8 bases, with 12 bases between. CDR3: CASSLERGGEAFF. Written as DNA, the CDR3 is TGTGCCAGCAGTTTAGAAAGAGGGGGAGAAGCTTTCTTT.

This clone was seen just once. V usage is TRBV12-5 and J usage is TRBJ2-5; D is possibly TRBD2 (6 bases). Germline V CDR1 and CDR2: LGHNT, FRNRAP. This CDR3 is built from 15 residues. The V end was cut by 0 bases, the J end by 5 bases, with 13 bases between. The CDR3 nucleotides read TGTGCTAGTGGTTTGGTAAGACTAGGGATGGAGACCCAGTACTTC. Its protein is CASGLVRLGMETQYF.

V usage is TRBV6-5 and J usage is TRBJ2-3; maybe TRBD2 (6 bases). Germline loops: CDR1 MNHEY, CDR2 SVGAGI. This CDR3 contains 15 residues. Trimming cost V 1 base and J 7 bases, with 15 bases left between them. The CDR3 DNA reads TGTGCCAGCAGTTACTGGGACTCGGAGGGGAATACGCAGTATTTT. Encoded protein: CASSYWDSEGNTQYF.

This clone was counted once. J is TRBJ2-1 and V is TRBV9, with TRBD1 identical over 8 bases. This CDR3 region has 13 residues. V lost 2 bases, J lost 7 bases, and 2 bases stayed unmatched. Germline assignment: CDR1 SGDLS and CDR2 YYNGEE. The CDR3 nucleotides are TGTGCCAGCAGCGTCAGGGGGCTGAATGAGCAGTTCTTC. Encoded protein: CASSVRGLNEQFF. The whole variable domain, remainder taken from reference TRBV9 and TRBJ2-1, is DSGVTQTPKHLITATGQRVTLRCSPRSGDLSVYWYQQSLDQGLQFLIQYYNGEERAKGNILERFSAQQFPDLHSELNLSSLELGDSALYFCASSVRGLNEQFFGPGTRLTVL.

The V call is TRBV19, the J call TRBJ2-2; 10 bases are a match to TRBD1. CDR1 is LNHDA and CDR2 is SQIVND in the germline V gene (reference sequence). This CDR3 is built from 16 residues. Trimming cost V 9 bases and J 5 bases; bases outside gene matches: 12. CDR3 sequence reads: CASRSPRTGGTGELFF. The CDR3 DNA reads as TGTGCCAGCAGAAGTCCGCGGACAGGGGGGACCGGGGAGCTGTTTTTT.

This clone was seen once. The chain joins TRBV9 to TRBJ2-2, with 9 bases fitting TRBD2. Trimming took 1 base from V and 5 from J; bases not matched to a gene: 9. The CDR3 extends over 17 amino acids. Germline V gene data show CDR1 as SGDLS and CDR2 as YYNGEE. Written as DNA, the CDR3 is TGTGCCAGCAGCGTATACCAGCGGGGGGACCAGACCGGGGAGCTGTTTTTT. It encodes CASSVYQRGDQTGELFF. The variable domain in full, completed from reference TRBV9 and TRBJ2-2, reads DSGVTQTPKHLITATGQRVTLRCSPRSGDLSVYWYQQSLDQGLQFLIQYYNGEERAKGNILERFSAQQFPDLHSELNLSSLELGDSALYFCASSVYQRGDQTGELFFGEGSRLTVL.

Only a few counts were recorded for this clone. The chain has TRBV10-3 and TRBJ1-1; D unclear. The CDR3 consists of 15 residues. Germline V gene lookup returns CDR1 ENHRY and CDR2 SYGVKD. V was trimmed by 4 bases and J by 13 bases, leaving 25 bases between them. CDR3 sequence reads: CAISAILVRGLRVFF. Written as DNA, the CDR3 is TGTGCCATCAGTGCTATACTAGTCCGAGGACTGAGGGTTTTCTTT.

The gene calls are TRBV5-4 and TRBJ1-5; D not resolved. The V end was cut by 0 bases, the J end by 3 bases, with 10 bases between. Germline CDR1 reads SGHNT; CDR2 reads YYREEE (reference sequence). The CDR3 length is 15 residues. The CDR3 bases are TGTGCCAGCAGCTTGGGGGCCCAACCCAATCAGCCCCAGCATTTT. Translated, it gives CASSLGAQPNQPQHF.

V usage is TRBV5-1 and J usage is TRBJ2-5; 12 bases agree with TRBD2. This CDR3 comprises 15 residues. Germline V gene data show CDR1 as SGHRS and CDR2 as YFSETQ. V dropped 5 bases and J dropped 2; count of bases not matched to a gene: 4. CDR3 DNA: TGCGCCAGCAGGGCCGGGACTAGCGGGCAAGAGACCCAGTACTTC. Amino acid sequence: CASRAGTSGQETQYF.

J is TRBJ2-7 and V is TRBV11-2, with D unclear. There are 11 residues in the CDR3. CDR1 and CDR2 (germline): SGHAT, FQNNGV. Trimming took off 4 bases at V and 7 bases at J, with 8 bases between the two ends. CDR3 residues: CASSSAWEQYF. The CDR3 region has the DNA TGTGCCAGCAGCTCCGCGTGGGAGCAGTACTTC.

CDR3 nucleotide sequence: TGTGCCAGCAGCCAAGTGGCTGGGGGGGGCTACACTGAAGCTTTCTTT. Encoded protein: CASSQVAGGGYTEAFF. The J gene is TRBJ1-1, the V gene TRBV14; D might be TRBD1 (6 bases). Germline V lookup: CDR1 SGHDN, CDR2 FVKESK. CDR3 length: 16 residues. Between the trimmed V and J ends, which lost 1 base and 3 bases, there was a span of 15 bases.

Of note for this clone: At the DNA level, this CDR3 is encoded by other sequences in the same sample as well. V usage is TRBV6-1 and J usage is TRBJ1-2; 9 bases are a match to TRBD1. The CDR3 contains 14 residues. From germline, CDR1 is MNHNS and CDR2 SASEGT. V gave up 5 bases and J gave up 8 bases; unmatched junction bases: 9. Written as DNA, the CDR3 is TGTGCCAGCAGTACCGCCGGGACAGGGCCCGGCTACACCTTC. This codes for CASSTAGTGPGYTF.

The J gene is TRBJ2-5, the V gene TRBV7-9, with no clear D. CDR3 length: 14 amino acids. CDR1 SEHNR and CDR2 FQNEAQ come from the germline V gene (reference sequence). V lost 5 bases to trimming and J lost 11 bases, with 21 bases between them. CDR3 residues: CASSRIRPISPQYF. DNA of the CDR3: TGTGCCAGCAGCCGCATACGCCCCATTAGCCCGCAGTACTTC.

V is TRBV7-2 and J is TRBJ1-4; D possibly corresponds to TRBD1 (6 bases). The CDR3 length is 16 residues. Looked up from germline, CDR1 is SGHTA and CDR2 is FQGNSA. V was clipped by 1 base and J by 0 bases, with 9 bases between them. CDR3 sequence reads: CASSLDRAATNEKLFF. The CDR3 nucleotides read TGTGCCAGCAGCTTAGACAGGGCAGCAACTAATGAAAAACTGTTTTTT.

The chain links TRBV9 to TRBJ2-2; tentatively, D is TRBD1 (6 bases). The CDR3 has 15 amino acids. Germline V gene sequence: CDR1 SGDLS, CDR2 YYNGEE. Trimming left V 0 bases short and J 4 bases short, with 10 bases between. CDR3 amino acids: CASSVEGHSTGELFF. CDR3 DNA sequence: TGTGCCAGCAGCGTAGAGGGACACTCCACCGGGGAGCTGTTTTTT.